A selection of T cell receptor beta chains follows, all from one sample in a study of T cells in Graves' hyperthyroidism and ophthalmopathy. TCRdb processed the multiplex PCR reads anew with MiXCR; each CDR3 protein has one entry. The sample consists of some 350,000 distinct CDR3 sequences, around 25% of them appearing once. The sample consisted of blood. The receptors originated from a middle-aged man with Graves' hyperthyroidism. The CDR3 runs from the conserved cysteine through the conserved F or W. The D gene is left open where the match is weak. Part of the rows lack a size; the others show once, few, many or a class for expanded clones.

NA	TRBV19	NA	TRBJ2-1	TGTGCCAGTAGTTGGGGGGAGACCTACAATGAGCAGTTCTTC	CASSWGETYNEQFF
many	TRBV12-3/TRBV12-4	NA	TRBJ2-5	TGTGCCAGCAGCGGGAGAGGAGAGACCCAGTACTTC	CASSGRGETQYF
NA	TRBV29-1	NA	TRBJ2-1	TGCAGCGTTTCTAGGACGGAGTACAATGAGCAGTTCTTC	CSVSRTEYNEQFF
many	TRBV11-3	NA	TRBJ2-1	TGTGCCAGCAGCTTTTCCCGTGAGCAGTTCTTC	CASSFSREQFF
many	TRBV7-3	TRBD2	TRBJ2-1	TGTGCCAGCAGCCTACTTCCGGGACTAGCGGGAGACAATGAGCAGTTCTTC	CASSLLPGLAGDNEQFF
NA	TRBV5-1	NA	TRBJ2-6	TGCGCCAGCAGCTTAGGACAGCCTGGGGCCAACGTCCTGACTTTC	CASSLGQPGANVLTF
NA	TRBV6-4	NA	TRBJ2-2	TGTGCCAGCAGCGAAACTTATAACACCGGGGAGCTGTTTTTT	CASSETYNTGELFF
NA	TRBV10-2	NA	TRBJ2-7	TGCGCCAGCAGTGAGTGGCCCCTGAGGGGTGAGGGGGGCGAGCAGTACTTC	CASSEWPLRGEGGEQYF
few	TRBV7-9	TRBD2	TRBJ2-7	TGTGCCAGCAGCTTACGGGCTAGCGGATTCTACGAGCAGTACTTC	CASSLRASGFYEQYF
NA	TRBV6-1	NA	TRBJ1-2	TGTGCCAGCAGCCAATACCGAGGGGGTACCTATGGCTACACCTTC	CASSQYRGGTYGYTF
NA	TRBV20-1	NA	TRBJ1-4	TGCAGTGCTAGTGGGGGTGCAGAAAAACTGTTTTTT	CSASGGAEKLFF
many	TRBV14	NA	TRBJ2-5	TGTGCCAGCAGCCACAATTTCGGGGCTAGTGAGAAGACCCAGTACTTC	CASSHNFGASEKTQYF
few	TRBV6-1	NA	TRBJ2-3	TGTGCCAGCAGCCCGACCTACACAGATACGCAGTATTTT	CASSPTYTDTQYF
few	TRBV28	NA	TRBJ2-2	TGTGCCAGCAGTTTTAAACACGCGAAAGGCGGGGAGCTGTTTTTT	CASSFKHAKGGELFF
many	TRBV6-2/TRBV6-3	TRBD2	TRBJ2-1	TGTGCCAGCAGTTATAGCGGGAGTAGTGAGCAGTTCTTC	CASSYSGSSEQFF
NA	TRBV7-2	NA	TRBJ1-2	TGTGCCAGCAGCCGAGGGGGGGAGGGGCCCCATGGCTACACCTTC	CASSRGGEGPHGYTF
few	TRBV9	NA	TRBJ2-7	TGTGCCAGCAGCGGGAGCTCGGAGGGTTACGAGCAGTACTTC	CASSGSSEGYEQYF
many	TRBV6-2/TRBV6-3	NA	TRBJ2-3	TGTGCCAGCAGTTACGGACCGAGTGTAGATACGCAGTATTTT	CASSYGPSVDTQYF
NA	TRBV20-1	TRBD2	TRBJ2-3	TGCAGTGCGGACCTTGGGACTAGCGGGACGGGGGGCACAGATACGCAGTATTTT	CSADLGTSGTGGTDTQYF
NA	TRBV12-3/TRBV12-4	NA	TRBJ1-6	TGTGCCAGCAGTTTAGGACCCTATAATTCACCCCTCCACTTT	CASSLGPYNSPLHF
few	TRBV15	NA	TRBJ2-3	TGTGCCACCAGCAGAGCTCAGCCGAAACTAGATACGCAGTATTTT	CATSRAQPKLDTQYF
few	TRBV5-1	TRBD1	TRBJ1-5	TGCGCCAGCAGCCCGGGGACAGTTAGCAATCAGCCCCAGCATTTT	CASSPGTVSNQPQHF
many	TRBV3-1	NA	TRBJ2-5	TGTGCCAGCAGCCAAGGACCAGGGAACCAAGAGACCCAGTACTTC	CASSQGPGNQETQYF
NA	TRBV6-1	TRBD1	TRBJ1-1	TGTGCCAGCCGACGAGACAGGGGCGCCACTGAAGCTTTCTTT	CASRRDRGATEAFF
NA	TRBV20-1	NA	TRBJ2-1	TGCAGTGCTAGAGATCTTGCCAATGAGCAGTTCTTC	CSARDLANEQFF
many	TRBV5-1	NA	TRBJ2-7	TGCGCCAGCAGCTTGGCGTGGGGGTCGGATTCCGAGCAGTACTTC	CASSLAWGSDSEQYF
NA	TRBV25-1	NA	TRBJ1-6	TGTGCCAGCATGGGCAGTTATAATTCACCCCTCCACTTT	CASMGSYNSPLHF
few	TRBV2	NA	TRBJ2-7	TGTGCCAGCCGTCCGGAGTCCTCCTACGAGCAGTACTTC	CASRPESSYEQYF
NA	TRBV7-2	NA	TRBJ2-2	TGTGCCAGCAGCCCAGAGACAGCCACCGGGGAGCTGTTTTTT	CASSPETATGELFF
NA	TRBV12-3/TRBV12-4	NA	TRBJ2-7	TGTGCCAGCAGTTTAGGCGTCCGATACGAGCAGTACTTC	CASSLGVRYEQYF
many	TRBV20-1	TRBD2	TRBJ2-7	TGCAGTGCTGGGCTGCCGGGCGGGAGGGCCTACGAGCAGTACTTC	CSAGLPGGRAYEQYF
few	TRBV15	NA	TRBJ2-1	TGTGCCACCAGCAGAGAACAAGAGCAGTTCTTC	CATSREQEQFF
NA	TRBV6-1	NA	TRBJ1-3	TGTGCCAGCAGGGAGACGGGAAGCTCTGGAAACACCATATATTTT	CASRETGSSGNTIYF
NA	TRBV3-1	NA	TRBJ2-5	TGTGCCAGCAGTCGGACGGTAGAGACCCAGTACTTC	CASSRTVETQYF
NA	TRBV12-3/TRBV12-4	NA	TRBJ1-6	TGTGCCAGCAGTTACTTAGGGAATAATTCACCCCTCCACTTT	CASSYLGNNSPLHF
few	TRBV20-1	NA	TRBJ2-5	TGCAGTGCTAGTGATCTTAGAGGAGGAGAGACCCAGTACTTC	CSASDLRGGETQYF
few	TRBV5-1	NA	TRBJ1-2	TGCGCCAGCAGCTTGGCGTCTCCACCAAACTATGGCTACACCTTC	CASSLASPPNYGYTF
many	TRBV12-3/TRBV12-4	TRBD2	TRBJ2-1	TGTGCCAGCAGTTTAGCCGGGACTAGCGGGCACAATGAGCAGTTCTTC	CASSLAGTSGHNEQFF
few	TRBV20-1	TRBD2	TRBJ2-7	TGCAGTGCTTCCAGGACTAGCCGGGTCTACGAGCAGTACTTC	CSASRTSRVYEQYF
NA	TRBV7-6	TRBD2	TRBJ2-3	TGTGCCAGCAGCTTAGAAGGGACTAGCGCTAGCACAGATACGCAGTATTTT	CASSLEGTSASTDTQYF
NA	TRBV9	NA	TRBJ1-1	TGTGCCAGCAGCGTAGCAACAGGGTGGGGTAATTCTGAAGCTTTCTTT	CASSVATGWGNSEAFF
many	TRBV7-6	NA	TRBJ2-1	TGTGCCAGCAGCTTATACGTCAACAATGAGCAGTTCTTC	CASSLYVNNEQFF
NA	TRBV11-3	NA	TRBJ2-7	TGTGCCAGCAGTACTAGCTTGACCTCCTACGAGCAGTACTTC	CASSTSLTSYEQYF
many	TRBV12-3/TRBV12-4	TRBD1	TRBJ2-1	TGTGCCAGCAGTATACAGGGGGCAAATGAGCAGTTCTTC	CASSIQGANEQFF
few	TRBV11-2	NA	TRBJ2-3	TGTGCCAGCAGCTTACAGGGATCTACGCAGTATTTT	CASSLQGSTQYF